This entry concerns a single T cell receptor beta chain. What it binds is not known. This sample stems from a study of cytomegalovirus exposure and HLA in healthy donors. Study observations and caveats: In an earlier analysis, most TCR beta V segments were productive about 87% or about 30% of the time. The study recorded about 150 TCR beta chains that were cytomegalovirus-associated.

Germline V gives CDR1 LNHDA, CDR2 SQIVND (reference sequence). The CDR3 has 16 residues. The trim removed 7 bases at V and 1 base at J, leaving 8 bases unmatched. PCR used 60 Vbeta primers and 13 Jbeta primers. Only in-frame clones appear in the TCRdb table, and some are missing; sequencing was by immunoSEQ multiplex PCR. The sample lists 100,000 to 150,000 clones, 70% to 80% occurring once. This TCR came from a man aged 45-65 years in good health and CMV-seronegative. Sample: PBMCs. The rearrangement uses TRBV19 and TRBJ1-5; 9 nucleotides match TRBD1. CDR3 DNA: TGTGCCAGTACCGAGACAGGGGGAACGAGCAATCAGCCCCAGCATTTT. Its translation is CASTETGGTSNQPQHF.